The source of this T cell receptor beta chain is a study of metastatic and nonmetastatic thyroid tumors. Via MiXCR, TCRdb re-called the PCR reads. The sample yields around 4,500 clones, approximately 35% seen once. All patients were untreated before thyroid surgery. Material for sequencing was adjacent normal tissue. The TCR sequence derives from a male donor with papillary thyroid cancer or a benign thyroid nodule (not recorded which). Some clones in this sample may be carry-over from other donors' samples.

The CDR3 nucleotides are TGTGCCAGCAGTCAGACTAGCGGGGGAGTAACAACCGGGGAGCTGTTTTTT. Amino acid sequence: CASSQTSGGVTTGELFF. This chain uses TRBV27 with TRBJ2-2; 12 bases fit TRBD2. CDR3 size: 17 residues. Germline trimming cut 5 bases from V and 5 bases from J; bases unmatched to any gene: 9. Germline CDR1 is MNHEY and CDR2 is SMNVEV (reference sequence).